This TCR beta chain emerged from a study of T cells after yellow fever vaccination. General observations from the study: Overall, a small share of clonotypes was seen in both CD4 and CD8 compartments. Re-detected after boosting: most primary clones, more than 95% of CD4 and roughly 90% of CD8.

Germline V CDR1 and CDR2: MGHRA, YSYEKL. The germline V and J ends were trimmed by 1 base and 0 bases, with 10 bases remaining between them. The length of the CDR3 is 16 residues. TCR cDNA was made by 5'RACE template switching, adding a universal primer site and UMIs. TCRdb independently ran MiXCR on the 5' RACE reads; one entry per CDR3 protein. The sample shows about 350,000 distinct CDR3 sequences, roughly 8.4% of them seen only once. Comment on this clonotype: Its antigen is currently unknown.

The chain joins TRBV4-1 to TRBJ2-1; D unresolved. This specimen consisted of PBMCs, obtained more than 35 days after the first yellow fever vaccination. The receptor comes from a man in his late teens or twenties who received the YFV17D yellow fever vaccine. The CDR3: CASSQANLISYNEQFF. Written as DNA, the CDR3 is TGCGCCAGCAGCCAAGCGAACTTAATCTCCTACAATGAGCAGTTCTTC.